This is a list of T cell receptor beta chains from one sample in a study of post-analysis software for immune sequencing data. MiXCR, run by TCRdb on the PCR reads, gives a single entry per CDR3 protein. The sample consists of 150,000 to 200,000 distinct CDR3 sequences, around 30% of them appearing once. Sequencing was carried out using blood. The source of these receptors is a girl aged 10 to 17 with multiple sclerosis. CDR3s include the opening cysteine and the closing phenylalanine or tryptophan. A D gene is named only where the DNA matches it firmly. Expanded clones are given a class, and other clones once, few, many or no size at all.

V	size	J	D	DNA	CDR3
TRBV27	-	TRBJ1-1	-	TGTGCCAGCAGTTCCTACTCCGGAGGGAACACTGAAGCTTTCTTT	CASSSYSGGNTEAFF
TRBV7-8	many	TRBJ2-7	-	TGTGCCAGCAGCTTACAAGGGAGACTTGAACCCTACGAGCAGTACTTC	CASSLQGRLEPYEQYF
TRBV7-2	many	TRBJ2-5	TRBD1	TGTGCCAGCAGCTTAGGGACAGGGCCCTTCCAAGAGACCCAGTACTTC	CASSLGTGPFQETQYF
TRBV5-1	many	TRBJ1-4	-	TGCGCCAGCAGCCCGGTCCCGGGGACTAATGAAAAACTGTTTTTT	CASSPVPGTNEKLFF
TRBV3-1	-	TRBJ2-1	-	TGTGCCAACAGCCAAGACCACACCGATGAGCAGTTCTTC	CANSQDHTDEQFF
TRBV12-3/TRBV12-4	-	TRBJ2-7	-	TGTGCCAGCAGCACCACGACTAAGTACCCCTCATACGAGCAGTACTTC	CASSTTTKYPSYEQYF
TRBV12-3/TRBV12-4	-	TRBJ2-3	TRBD2	TGTGCCAGCAGGCCTCCGGGACTAGCGATTTCCGATACGCAGTATTTT	CASRPPGLAISDTQYF
TRBV12-3/TRBV12-4	-	TRBJ1-5	TRBD1	TGTGCCAGCACCGCCGGGACAGAGAGCAATCAGCCCCGGCATTTT	CASTAGTESNQPRHF
TRBV3-1	many	TRBJ2-1	TRBD1	TGTGCCAGCAGCCCCTACTCTGGGACAGGGCGCTACAATGAGCAGTTCTTC	CASSPYSGTGRYNEQFF
TRBV2	many	TRBJ2-3	-	TGTGCCAGCCTCTGGCGGACGGGCACAGATACGCAGTATTTT	CASLWRTGTDTQYF
TRBV20-1	-	TRBJ2-1	-	TGCAGTCCAGGAGGGTACAGGGACAATGCGCAGTTCTTC	CSPGGYRDNAQFF
TRBV7-7	-	TRBJ2-1	-	TGTGCCAGCAGCCCTTCTAGGGGGGTGGATGAGCAGTTCTTC	CASSPSRGVDEQFF
TRBV27	-	TRBJ2-6	TRBD2	TGTGCCAGCAGTTCGGGGGGGGCTTTCAACGTCCTGACTTTC	CASSSGGAFNVLTF
TRBV3-1	-	TRBJ2-7	TRBD2	TGTGCCAGCAGCCAAGAGGCGACTAGCGTGGTTTCATTCTCCGAGCAGTACTTC	CASSQEATSVVSFSEQYF
TRBV20-1	many	TRBJ2-7	-	TGCAGTGCCTCCGGAACTAGCTTTTACGAGCAGTACTTC	CSASGTSFYEQYF
TRBV7-3	-	TRBJ1-4	TRBD1	TGTGCCAGCAGCCCTTTAGGTGACAGGGGGCACGAAAAACTGTTTTTT	CASSPLGDRGHEKLFF
TRBV28	few	TRBJ2-1	-	TGTGCCAGCAGTTTAGTAGGGGTCAGTGAGCAGTTCTTC	CASSLVGVSEQFF
TRBV3-1	many	TRBJ1-5	-	TGTGCCAGCAGCCATGGAGGGGTGGATCAGCCCCAGCATTTT	CASSHGGVDQPQHF
TRBV20-1	many	TRBJ2-7	-	TGCAGTGCCGCAGACCTCGTAGGGAGCTCCTACGAGCAGTACTTC	CSAADLVGSSYEQYF
TRBV5-1	-	TRBJ2-3	-	TGCGCCAGCAGCTTGTTCGGGAGAGGTACAGATACGCAGTATTTT	CASSLFGRGTDTQYF
TRBV20-1	-	TRBJ2-3	-	TGCAGTGCTGGGGTTCGGTGGGGCACGGCCGATACGCAGTATTTT	CSAGVRWGTADTQYF
TRBV27	-	TRBJ2-1	-	TGTGCCAGCAGTTTCCTTATGGGGGGAACCAACAATGAGCAGTTCTTC	CASSFLMGGTNNEQFF
TRBV12-3/TRBV12-4	many	TRBJ2-5	-	TGTGCCAGCAGCCTGGGGCTAGTTCGGCTCTCGGGGACCCAGTACTTC	CASSLGLVRLSGTQYF
TRBV20-1	few	TRBJ2-7	-	TGCAGTGCTAGAGGAGAGAGCGGGACAAATTACGAGCAGTACTTC	CSARGESGTNYEQYF
TRBV15	many	TRBJ2-4	TRBD1	TGTGCCACCAGCTCATCGCCCTATTGGACAGGGGAGAGGAGCAAAAACATTCAGTACTTC	CATSSSPYWTGERSKNIQYF
TRBV10-3	many	TRBJ2-7	-	TGTGCCATCAGGAAAGATGGGACTCCCTCCTACGAGCAGTACTTC	CAIRKDGTPSYEQYF
TRBV11-1	many	TRBJ2-5	-	TGTGCCAGCAGCACAGCCACCAGTGTCCCGGCGGAGACCCAGTACTTC	CASSTATSVPAETQYF
TRBV12-3/TRBV12-4	-	TRBJ1-1	-	TGTGCCAGCAGTTGGGCAGGAGGTGGGAACACTGAAGCTTTCTTT	CASSWAGGGNTEAFF
TRBV4-1	many	TRBJ2-7	-	TGCGCCAGCAGCCAAGATGCGGGCCGAACCTACGAGCAGTACTTC	CASSQDAGRTYEQYF
TRBV7-6	-	TRBJ2-2	-	TGTGCCAGCAGCTTCGAGATAAGGACCGGGGAGCTGTTTTTT	CASSFEIRTGELFF
TRBV12-3/TRBV12-4	-	TRBJ2-1	-	TGTGCCGGCAGTGGGGCTGTCAATGAGCAGTTCTTC	CAGSGAVNEQFF
TRBV10-3	-	TRBJ1-5	-	TGTGCCATCAGTGAGTCGGGGCAGGGGAACCAGCCCCAGCATTTT	CAISESGQGNQPQHF
TRBV12-3/TRBV12-4	few	TRBJ1-2	-	TGTGCCAGCAGTGTATACCCAGGGTCGTGGGGCTACACCTTC	CASSVYPGSWGYTF
TRBV20-1	few	TRBJ1-4	-	TGCAGTGCAGAACGAGAGGGAAATGAAAAACTGTTTTTT	CSAEREGNEKLFF
TRBV12-3/TRBV12-4	-	TRBJ2-5	TRBD2	TGTGCCAGCAGGCCCCGGACTAGATCGGAGACCCAGTACTTC	CASRPRTRSETQYF
TRBV20-1	many	TRBJ1-1	TRBD1	TGCAGTGCCGTACAGGGGGGAGGTTTCGCTGAAGCTTTCTTT	CSAVQGGGFAEAFF
TRBV20-1	-	TRBJ2-7	-	TGCAGTGGGCGTAACAGGGAACGGTACGAGCAGTACTTC	CSGRNRERYEQYF
TRBV15	many	TRBJ2-3	-	TGTGCCACCATGGGTTACCGCACAGATACGCAGTATTTT	CATMGYRTDTQYF
TRBV20-1	many	TRBJ2-7	TRBD1	TGCAGTGCTAGAGATGCTCGGACAGGGGGCATCTACGAGCAGTACTTC	CSARDARTGGIYEQYF
TRBV4-1	many	TRBJ2-7	-	TGCGCCAGCAGCCAAGAGATGAGAAGGGACGAGCAGTACTTC	CASSQEMRRDEQYF
TRBV11-2	many	TRBJ2-1	TRBD1	TGTGCCAGCAGCCCAGGACAGGGGAGTTTCTCCTACAATGAGCAGTTCTTC	CASSPGQGSFSYNEQFF
TRBV3-1	many	TRBJ2-3	-	TGTGCCAGCAGCCAAGATTTGGGCACAGATACGCAGTATTTT	CASSQDLGTDTQYF
TRBV6-1	-	TRBJ2-7	-	TGTGCCAGCACGGGACGTGGCTACGAGCAGTACTTC	CASTGRGYEQYF
TRBV5-1	many	TRBJ2-1	-	TGCGCCAGCAGCTGGGGTAGCCAACCCTACAATGAGCAGTTCTTC	CASSWGSQPYNEQFF
TRBV12-3/TRBV12-4	few	TRBJ1-5	TRBD1	TGTGCCAGCAGGAGGGACAGGGGTAACAATCAGCCCCAGCATTTT	CASRRDRGNNQPQHF
TRBV15	-	TRBJ2-7	TRBD1	TGTGCCGCCTCCAGGAGACAGGGATACGAGCAGTACTTC	CAASRRQGYEQYF
TRBV5-1	-	TRBJ2-7	-	TGCGCCAGCAGCTTATCCATCGGGAACGAGCAGTACTTC	CASSLSIGNEQYF
TRBV2	few	TRBJ1-5	-	TGTGCCACCGGCCCGGACGCGCGGAGCAATCAGCCCCAGCATTTT	CATGPDARSNQPQHF
TRBV10-3	few	TRBJ1-1	TRBD1	TGTGCCATCAGTGATGACAGGGGGAGAACTGAAGCTTTCTTT	CAISDDRGRTEAFF
TRBV2	many	TRBJ1-2	TRBD1	TGTGCCAGCAGTGGGACAGGGCGAAATGGCTACACCTTC	CASSGTGRNGYTF
TRBV9	many	TRBJ2-3	-	TGTGCCAGCAGCGTAAGTTCTGTCACAGATACGCAGTATTTT	CASSVSSVTDTQYF
TRBV30	-	TRBJ1-1	-	TGTGCCTGGCCCCTATGTATGGAAGGGCAATACACTGAAGCTTTCTTT	CAWPLCMEGQYTEAFF
TRBV27	few	TRBJ2-3	TRBD2	TGTGCCAGCAGTTTAATGACTAGCGGGAGTACAGATACGCAGTATTTT	CASSLMTSGSTDTQYF
TRBV27	few	TRBJ2-6	TRBD1	TGTGCCAGCAGTTTATGGTCCAGGGGGCTCTCTGGGGCCAGCGTCCTGACTTTC	CASSLWSRGLSGASVLTF
TRBV4-3	-	TRBJ2-3	TRBD2	TGCGCCAGCAGCCAAGATCTAGGACTAGCGGGAGGAAGGACAGATACGCAGTATTTT	CASSQDLGLAGGRTDTQYF